These 4 T cell receptor beta chains were sequenced from one sample in a study of T cell clonotyping in hematopoietic cell transplantation. Time point given: recipient sample about 28 days before transplant, after cytoreduction. The table came from immunoSEQ multiplex PCR; TCRdb's copy has only in-frame clones and leaves some out. The sample lists fewer than 25,000 clones; roughly 90% were seen once. This material consisted of peripheral blood mononuclear cells, taken before stem cell transplant. These receptors were collected from a man younger than 35 with biphenotypic leukemia. Some clones in this sample may be carry-over from other donors' samples.

The CDR3 nucleotides are TGTGCCAGCAGTTGGAGCGGGGGCTCGTCCTATGGCTACACCTTC. As protein: CASSWSGGSSYGYTF. The chain employs TRBV27 and TRBJ1-2; D is possibly TRBD1 (6 bases). The CDR3 consists of 15 residues. CDR1 MNHEY and CDR2 SMNVEV come from the germline V gene (reference sequence). V was trimmed by 4 bases and J by 4 bases, leaving 16 bases between them.

V gene TRBV7-3 combines with J gene TRBJ2-1, with D possibly being TRBD2 (6 bases). The CDR3 sequence is 12 residues long. Germline V gene lookup returns CDR1 SGHTA and CDR2 FQGTGA. V was pared by 1 base and J by 11 bases, with 9 bases between. In DNA form, the CDR3 reads TGTGCCAGCAGCTTAAGGGACTCTAAGCAGTTCTTC. It codes for CASSLRDSKQFF.

This chain connects TRBV27 to TRBJ1-1, with unresolved D. This CDR3 has 17 amino acids. Germline CDR1 reads MNHEY; CDR2 reads SMNVEV (reference sequence). Trimming left V 2 bases short and J 1 base short, with 17 bases between. As DNA, the CDR3 is TGTGCCAGCAGTTTAAGGGTCGGAGGGTGGACGAACACTGAAGCTTTCTTT. Encoded protein: CASSLRVGGWTNTEAFF.

The genes are TRBV11-3 and TRBJ2-1; a weak D match, TRBD1 (5 bases). The V gene's germline CDR1 is SGHNT and CDR2 YENEEA. Trimming cost V 4 bases and J 7 bases, with 20 bases left between them. The CDR3 runs 16 residues. For the CDR3, the DNA is TGTGCCAGCAGCTCCATTCCCCGGGCAGGGCTAAATGAGCAGTTCTTC. It encodes CASSSIPRAGLNEQFF.